The rows below give T cell receptor beta chains drawn from one sample of a study of blood T cell repertoires in COVID-19. Some clones are missing from TCRdb's copy, which holds only in-frame ones; the method was immunoSEQ multiplex PCR. The table has 200,000 to 250,000 clones, roughly nine tenths seen once. The sample comprised peripheral blood. The receptors derive from a man aged 60-69 years with acute or convalescent COVID-19. CDR3s include the opening cysteine and the closing phenylalanine or tryptophan. D genes are given only for firm matches. Expanded clones are given a class, and other clones once, few, many or no size at all.

clone size | D gene | J gene | V gene | CDR3 DNA | CDR3 protein
once | TRBD1 | TRBJ1-1 | TRBV5-1 | TGCGCCAGCAGCGAGGGGACAGGGCTGGGCACTGAAGCTTTCTTT | CASSEGTGLGTEAFF
NA | NA | TRBJ2-2 | TRBV6-5 | TGTGCCAGCAGCCAAAGGGGGTCCGGGGAGCTGTTTTTT | CASSQRGSGELFF
NA | TRBD1 | TRBJ1-3 | TRBV7-9 | TGTGCCAGCAGCTCGACAGGGGACGCTGGAAACACCATATATTTT | CASSSTGDAGNTIYF
NA | NA | TRBJ1-1 | TRBV29-1 | TGCAGCGCCGCGGGGGGGCCAAACACTGAAGCTTTCTTT | CSAAGGPNTEAFF
NA | NA | TRBJ1-1 | TRBV19 | TGTGCCAGTGGTGGACAGACGAACACTGAAGCTTTCTTT | CASGGQTNTEAFF
NA | TRBD2 | TRBJ2-3 | TRBV7-6 | TGTGCCAGCAGCTTAGCGTCGGGACTAGTAGCAGATACGCAGTATTTT | CASSLASGLVADTQYF
NA | TRBD1 | TRBJ2-1 | TRBV7-2 | TGTGCCAGCAGCTTAGACGCGACAGGGCCCCCCTACAATGAGCAGTTCTTC | CASSLDATGPPYNEQFF
NA | TRBD1 | TRBJ1-2 | TRBV19 | TGTGCCAGTAGTCTTACAGGGGTAGATTATGGCTACACCTTC | CASSLTGVDYGYTF
NA | TRBD1 | TRBJ1-6 | TRBV6-1 | TGTGCCAGCAGTGAAGACAGGGGGAGAGTATCACCCCTCCACTTT | CASSEDRGRVSPLHF
NA | NA | TRBJ1-4 | TRBV27 | TGTGCCAGCAGTTTATCTACCCCACGGGGGGGGTCAACTAATGAAAAACTGTTTTTT | CASSLSTPRGGSTNEKLFF
NA | TRBD1 | TRBJ1-4 | TRBV19 | TGTGCCAGCACAGGGGGCGGTACAACTAATGAAAAACTGTTTTTT | CASTGGGTTNEKLFF
NA | NA | TRBJ1-2 | TRBV6-5 | TGTGCCAGCAGTTACTCCTCGGGGGAAGGGTATGGCTACACCTTC | CASSYSSGEGYGYTF
NA | NA | TRBJ1-1 | TRBV28 | TGTGCCAGCAGTTCGACATGGGGACACCTCTTCTTT | CASSSTWGHLFF
NA | NA | TRBJ2-3 | TRBV29-1 | TGCAGCGTTGGTGGGGGGGGCGCCGGCACAGATACGCAGTATTTT | CSVGGGGAGTDTQYF
once | TRBD1 | TRBJ2-2 | TRBV6-6 | TGTGCCAGCAGTTACGGGTCGGACAGGGGGAACGGGGAGCTGTTTTTT | CASSYGSDRGNGELFF
NA | TRBD2 | TRBJ2-7 | TRBV7-2 | TGTGCCAGCACCGTTACGACTAGCGGGAGGGGGGTCTACGAGCAGTACTTC | CASTVTTSGRGVYEQYF
NA | NA | TRBJ1-1 | TRBV25-1 | TGTGCCAGCAGTGCAGGAGGGAAAACTGAAGCTTTCTTT | CASSAGGKTEAFF
NA | TRBD1 | TRBJ2-7 | TRBV7-2 | TGTGCCAGCAGCCGGACAGGGGGCGGCTACGAGCAGTACTTC | CASSRTGGGYEQYF
NA | TRBD1 | TRBJ2-3 | TRBV14 | TGTGCCAGCAGCCAAGGGTGGACAGGGAGGTTCGGCACAGATACGCAGTATTTT | CASSQGWTGRFGTDTQYF
NA | NA | TRBJ1-2 | TRBV7-8 | TGTGCCAGCAGCTTAGCGGGCCTCAACTATGGCTACACCTTC | CASSLAGLNYGYTF
NA | TRBD1 | TRBJ1-5 | TRBV6-2/TRBV6-3 | TGTGCCAGCAGTAATCCCGGGACAGGGAATCAGCCCCAGCATTTT | CASSNPGTGNQPQHF
NA | TRBD1 | TRBJ2-2 | TRBV4-2 | TGTGCCAGCAGCCCTACGGGACAGGGGAACACCGGGGAGCTGTTTTTT | CASSPTGQGNTGELFF
NA | NA | TRBJ2-6 | TRBV28 | TGTGCCAGTCTGGGGAGGTTGTGGCGGGATTCGGGTGGGGCCAACGTCCTGACTTTC | CASLGRLWRDSGGANVLTF
NA | NA | TRBJ1-3 | TRBV6-5 | TGTGCCAGCGAGAGGTGGGGAAACACCATATATTTT | CASERWGNTIYF
NA | NA | TRBJ2-5 | TRBV4-3 | TGCGCCAGCAGCCAAGAAATACGGGAGACCCAGTACTTC | CASSQEIRETQYF
NA | TRBD1 | TRBJ2-7 | TRBV19 | TGTGCCAGTAGGAATCAGGGACAGGGATTCCACGAGCAGTACTTC | CASRNQGQGFHEQYF
NA | NA | TRBJ1-5 | TRBV7-9 | TGTGCCAGCAGCTTCCAGGGTAATCAGCCCCAGCATTTT | CASSFQGNQPQHF
NA | TRBD2 | TRBJ2-3 | TRBV5-1 | TGCGCCAGCAGCTTGGGTCCGGGAGGAACAGATACGCAGTATTTT | CASSLGPGGTDTQYF
NA | TRBD1 | TRBJ1-5 | TRBV15 | TGTGCCACCAGCAGAGATACAGGGGATCAGCCCCAGCATTTT | CATSRDTGDQPQHF
NA | TRBD2 | TRBJ2-1 | TRBV19 | TGTGCCAGTAGTATAGGGGGACTAGCGGGAGGCAATGAGCAGTTCTTC | CASSIGGLAGGNEQFF
NA | TRBD2 | TRBJ2-1 | TRBV10-3 | TGTGCCATCAATCCAGGACTAGCGGGAGTGAACAATGAGCAGTTCTTC | CAINPGLAGVNNEQFF
NA | TRBD1 | TRBJ2-7 | TRBV24-1 | TGTGCCACCAGTGATTCTGGGACAGGGTACGAGCAGTACTTC | CATSDSGTGYEQYF
NA | TRBD1 | TRBJ2-7 | TRBV11-2 | TGTGCCAGCAGCTTAGGCAGGGGGAGCTCCTACGAGCAGTACTTC | CASSLGRGSSYEQYF
NA | TRBD1 | TRBJ1-2 | TRBV7-2 | TGTGCCAGCAGGATATACCGGGACAGGGATTATACGGACTATGGCTACACCTTC | CASRIYRDRDYTDYGYTF
NA | NA | TRBJ1-2 | TRBV27 | TGTGCCAGCAGTTCACCGGGACACAGTTATGGCTACACCTTC | CASSSPGHSYGYTF
few | NA | TRBJ2-2 | TRBV11-2 | TGTGCCAGCAGCCGCAGGCAGACCGGGGCCGGGGAGCTGTTTTTT | CASSRRQTGAGELFF
NA | NA | TRBJ1-5 | TRBV18 | TGTGCCAGCTCACCACGGGGCAGGGACAATCAGCCCCAGCATTTT | CASSPRGRDNQPQHF
NA | TRBD1 | TRBJ1-2 | TRBV4-3 | TGCGCCAGCAGCCGGGACAGGGAGGGCTATGGCTACACCTTC | CASSRDREGYGYTF
NA | NA | TRBJ1-5 | TRBV28 | TGTGCCAGCACCCCGAGCAGGGGAATTCCTGGGGGTCAGCCCCAGCATTTT | CASTPSRGIPGGQPQHF
NA | NA | TRBJ1-6 | TRBV5-1 | TGCGCCAGCAGCTTGGATGGTAGGGGCGGATCACCCCTCCACTTT | CASSLDGRGGSPLHF
many | NA | TRBJ1-2 | TRBV7-3 | TGTGCCAGCAGCTTAGGGAGCACGGATGGCTACACCTTC | CASSLGSTDGYTF
NA | TRBD2 | TRBJ2-5 | TRBV30 | TGTGCCTGGAGTGTAGGAGGGAGGGAGCAAGAGACCCAGTACTTC | CAWSVGGREQETQYF
NA | TRBD1 | TRBJ1-1 | TRBV5-3 | TGTGCCAGAAGCCCTATGGACAGGGCGTTGAACACTGAAGCTTTCTTT | CARSPMDRALNTEAFF
NA | NA | TRBJ1-1 | TRBV19 | TGTGCCAGTAAAGGGAGCGGAACTGAAGCTTTCTTT | CASKGSGTEAFF
NA | NA | TRBJ2-7 | TRBV5-4 | TGTGCCAGCAGCTTGGCGATATCTAGCGGGACAGGCGAGCAGTACTTC | CASSLAISSGTGEQYF